The T cell receptor beta chain described here comes from a study of type 1 regulatory T cells. Study in general: This in vitro CD4 product, T-allo10, is enriched for Tr1 cells and alloantigen-specific.

The graft donor-derived T-allo10 cells reportedly recognize host alloantigens, are anergic, and suppress alloantigen-specifically. About this clonotype: Antigen specificity is unknown.

TCRdb processed the reads anew with MiXCR; each CDR3 protein has one entry. Of over 55,000 distinct CDR3 sequences in the sample, 63% were seen once. This clonotype was obtained from a human donor in good health. Sequencing was carried out using cultured T cells, either the whole culture or a sorted T cell fraction (not recorded which). This sample's subset: Tr1-enriched cell product generated in vitro against host alloantigens.

CDR3 residues: CASSLLDGGIATDTQYF. In nucleotides, the CDR3 is TGTGCCAGCAGCCTCCTCGACGGAGGTATTGCCACAGATACGCAGTATTTT. The chain recombines TRBV6-6 with TRBJ2-3; D may be TRBD2 (5 bases). CDR1 is MNHNY and CDR2 is SVGAGI in the germline V gene (reference sequence). This CDR3 region has 17 residues. V shed 6 bases and J shed 2 bases, with 21 bases lying between them.